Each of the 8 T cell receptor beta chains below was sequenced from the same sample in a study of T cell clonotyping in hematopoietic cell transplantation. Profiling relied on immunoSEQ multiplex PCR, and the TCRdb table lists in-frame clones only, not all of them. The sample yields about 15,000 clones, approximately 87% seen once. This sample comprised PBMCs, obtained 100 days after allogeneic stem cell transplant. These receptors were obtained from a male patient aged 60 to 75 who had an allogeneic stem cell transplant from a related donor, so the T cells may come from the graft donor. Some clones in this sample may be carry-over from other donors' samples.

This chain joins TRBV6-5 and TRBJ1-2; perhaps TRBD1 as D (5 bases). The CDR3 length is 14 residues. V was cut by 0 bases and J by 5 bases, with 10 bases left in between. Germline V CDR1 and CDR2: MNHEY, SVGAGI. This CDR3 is CASSYSRDGYGYTF. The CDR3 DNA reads TGTGCCAGCAGTTACTCCCGGGACGGATATGGCTACACCTTC.

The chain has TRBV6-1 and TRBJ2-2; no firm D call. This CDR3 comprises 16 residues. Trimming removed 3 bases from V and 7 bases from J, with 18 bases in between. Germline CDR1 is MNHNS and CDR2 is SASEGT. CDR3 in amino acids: CASSEVGPHFGGELFF. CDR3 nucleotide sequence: TGTGCCAGCAGTGAGGTGGGCCCTCATTTCGGCGGGGAGCTGTTTTTT.

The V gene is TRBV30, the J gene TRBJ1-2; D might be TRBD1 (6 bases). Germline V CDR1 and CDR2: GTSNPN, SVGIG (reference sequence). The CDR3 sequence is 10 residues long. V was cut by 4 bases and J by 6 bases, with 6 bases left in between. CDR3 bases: TGTGCCTGGAAGGGGGATGGCTACACCTTC. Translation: CAWKGDGYTF.

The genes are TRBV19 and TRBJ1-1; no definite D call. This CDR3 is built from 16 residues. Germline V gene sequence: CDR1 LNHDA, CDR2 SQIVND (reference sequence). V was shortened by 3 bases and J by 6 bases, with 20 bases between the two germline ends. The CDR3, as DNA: TGTGCCAGTAGTATGTGGTCGAACCAAGGAAGGTCTGAAGCTTTCTTT. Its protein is CASSMWSNQGRSEAFF.

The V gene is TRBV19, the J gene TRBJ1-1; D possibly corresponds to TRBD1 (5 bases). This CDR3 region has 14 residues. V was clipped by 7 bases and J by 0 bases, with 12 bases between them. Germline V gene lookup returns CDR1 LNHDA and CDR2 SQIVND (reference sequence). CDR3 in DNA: TGTGCCAGTAATCCAGGGAGGTTGAACACTGAAGCTTTCTTT. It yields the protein CASNPGRLNTEAFF. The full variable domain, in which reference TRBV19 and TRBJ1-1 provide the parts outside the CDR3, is DGGITQSPKYLFRKEGQNVTLSCEQNLNHDAMYWYRQDPGQGLRLIYYSQIVNDFQKGDIAEGYSVSREKKESFPLTVTSAQKNPTAFYLCASNPGRLNTEAFFGQGTRLTVV.

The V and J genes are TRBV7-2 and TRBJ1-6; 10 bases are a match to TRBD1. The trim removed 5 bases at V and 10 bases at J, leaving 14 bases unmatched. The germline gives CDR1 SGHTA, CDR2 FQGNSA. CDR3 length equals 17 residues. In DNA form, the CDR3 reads TGTGCCAGCAGCAACCGGGACAGGGGAGCTTCGGGCTCACCCCTCCACTTT. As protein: CASSNRDRGASGSPLHF.

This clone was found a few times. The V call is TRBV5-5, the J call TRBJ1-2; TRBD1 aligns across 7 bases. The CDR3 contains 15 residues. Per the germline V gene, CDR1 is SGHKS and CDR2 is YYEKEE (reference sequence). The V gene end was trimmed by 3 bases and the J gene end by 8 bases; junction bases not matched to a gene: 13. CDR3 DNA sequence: TGTGCCAGCAGCTCGACCCGGGACAGAGTTGGAGGCTACACCTTC. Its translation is CASSSTRDRVGGYTF.

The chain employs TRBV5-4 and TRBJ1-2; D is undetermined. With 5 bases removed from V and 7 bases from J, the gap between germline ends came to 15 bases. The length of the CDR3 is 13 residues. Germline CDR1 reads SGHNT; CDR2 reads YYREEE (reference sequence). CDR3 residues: CASRLGLTSGYTF. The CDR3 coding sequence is TGTGCCAGCAGGCTGGGTCTTACGTCTGGCTACACCTTC.